The 27 T cell receptor beta chains below were found in one sample sequenced in a study of pediatric ulcerative colitis. Sequencing used immunoSEQ multiplex PCR; TCRdb keeps in-frame clones, though not all of them. The table lists some 57,000 clones, 85% to 90% of them singletons. The specimen was blood. The receptors come from a boy younger than 18 who was a control in a study of pediatric ulcerative colitis.

The chain uses TRBV18 and TRBJ2-1; D is possibly TRBD1 (6 bases). The CDR3 loop spans 16 amino acids. Trimming took 3 bases from V and 0 from J, leaving 12 bases between them. Germline assignment: CDR1 KGHSH and CDR2 LQKENI. CDR3 coding DNA: TGTGCCAGCTCACCCGGGACATATGGCTCCTACAATGAGCAGTTCTTC. This codes for CASSPGTYGSYNEQFF.

This chain connects TRBV19 to TRBJ2-7; 8 nucleotides align to TRBD1. The CDR3 is made up of 17 amino acids. V lost 3 bases to trimming and J lost 2 bases; unmatched junction nucleotides: 12. Germline V gives CDR1 LNHDA, CDR2 SQIVND (reference sequence). CDR3 nucleotides: TGTGCCAGTAGTATCGAATTCCAGGGGGCGATTACCTACGAGCAGTACTTC. This translates into CASSIEFQGAITYEQYF.

J is TRBJ2-3 and V is TRBV18; D might be TRBD1 (5 bases). Germline V CDR1 and CDR2: KGHSH, LQKENI. The V end lost 2 bases, the J end lost 4 bases, and 25 bases lay between the germline ends. This CDR3 spans 19 amino acids. The CDR3 DNA is TGTGCCAGCTCACCATGTAGCTTAGGGGTCAACCCTGCCCCAGATACGCAGTATTTT. It encodes CASSPCSLGVNPAPDTQYF.

The chain uses TRBV6-5 and TRBJ1-2, with 7 bases lining up with TRBD1. This CDR3 region has 13 residues. CDR1 is MNHEY, CDR2 SVGAGI, per germline. V was clipped by 6 bases and J by 6 bases; unmatched bases: 7. CDR3 DNA: TGTGCCAGCAGGCCAACAGGGGACAATGGCTACACCTTC. It translates to CASRPTGDNGYTF.

J is TRBJ2-2 and V is TRBV9; perhaps TRBD2 as D (6 bases). The CDR3 has 16 residues. CDR1 is SGDLS, CDR2 YYNGEE, per germline. Trimming took 0 bases from V and 2 from J, leaving 11 bases between them. The CDR3 coding sequence is TGTGCCAGCAGCGTAGAGGCCGGGGGAAACACCGGGGAGCTGTTTTTT. This translates into CASSVEAGGNTGELFF.

This chain links TRBV5-6 with TRBJ1-1, with D perhaps TRBD1 (6 bases). CDR1 is SGHDT and CDR2 is YYEEEE in the germline V gene. With 4 bases removed from V and 4 bases from J, the gap between germline ends came to 11 bases. The CDR3 runs 13 residues. The CDR3 coding sequence is TGTGCCAGCAGCCTAGGACAGACCACTGAAGCTTTCTTT. This gives the protein CASSLGQTTEAFF.

The chain is built from TRBV7-3 and TRBJ2-1; the match to TRBD2 covers 10 bases. Germline CDR1 and CDR2: SGHTA and FQGTGA. V shed 5 bases, J shed 4 bases, and the junction held 5 bases outside the gene matches. The CDR3 consists of 15 residues. CDR3: CASSEPAGGYNEQFF. The CDR3 DNA reads as TGTGCCAGCAGCGAGCCAGCGGGGGGGTACAATGAGCAGTTCTTC. The whole variable domain, remainder taken from reference TRBV7-3 and TRBJ2-1, is GAGVSQTPSNKVTEKGKYVELRCDPISGHTALYWYRQSLGQGPEFLIYFQGTGAADDSGLPNDRFFAVRPEGSVSTLKIQRTERGDSAVYLCASSEPAGGYNEQFFGPGTRLTVL.

This clone occurred a few times. The V gene is TRBV6-1, the J gene TRBJ1-3; TRBD1 matches 9 bases. Germline V gene data show CDR1 as MNHNS and CDR2 as SASEGT. J lost 4 bases, V lost 5 bases, and 6 bases had no gene match. This CDR3 comprises 15 residues. This CDR3 reads CASSNLQGAGNTIYF. The CDR3 coding sequence is TGTGCCAGCAGTAACTTACAGGGGGCCGGAAACACCATATATTTT.

The rearrangement uses TRBV5-1 and TRBJ2-4; D might be TRBD2 (6 bases). Germline V gene lookup returns CDR1 SGHRS and CDR2 YFSETQ. The CDR3 contains 14 residues. V lost 4 bases to trimming and J lost 4 bases, with 12 bases between them. The CDR3 DNA reads TGCGCCAGCAGCGGGGGGACGGATAAAAACATTCAGTACTTC. It is translated as CASSGGTDKNIQYF.

The sample holds a few counts of this clone. In nucleotides, the CDR3 is TGTGCCAGCAACTTACAGGGGAGAGGTAGAGTCTACGAGCAGTACTTC. It is translated as CASNLQGRGRVYEQYF. The chain has TRBV5-6 and TRBJ2-7, with 7 bases aligning to TRBD1. The CDR3 contains 16 residues. Germline CDR1 is SGHDT and CDR2 is YYEEEE. V gave up 6 bases and J gave up 3 bases; unmatched junction bases: 15.

The rearrangement links TRBV10-2 to TRBJ1-2, with 9 positions matching TRBD1. The ends lost 2 bases at V and 8 bases at J; junction bases unmatched: 3. The CDR3 is made up of 13 amino acids. CDR1 and CDR2 from the germline V gene are WSHSY and SAAADI. In DNA form, the CDR3 reads TGCGCCAGCAGTGAGACAGGGGGCGTCGGCTACACCTTC. This encodes CASSETGGVGYTF.

The rearrangement joins TRBV30 to TRBJ2-3; D is undetermined. V lost 3 bases and J lost 3, with 13 bases in between. CDR1 is GTSNPN and CDR2 is SVGIG in the germline V gene (reference sequence). The CDR3 contains 14 residues. The CDR3 region has the DNA TGTGCCTGGAGCGCAACGGACCTGACAGATACGCAGTATTTT. Amino acids: CAWSATDLTDTQYF.

The chain combines TRBV2 with TRBJ1-5, with 8 bases aligning to TRBD1. The CDR3 runs 13 residues. Per the germline V gene, CDR1 is SNHLY and CDR2 is FYNNEI. V gave up 6 bases and J gave up 7 bases; unmatched junction bases: 5. The chain's CDR3 is CASRTGAEQPQHF. Written as DNA, the CDR3 is TGTGCCAGCAGGACAGGGGCGGAGCAGCCCCAGCATTTT.

This clone has only a few counts. The chain recombines TRBV2 with TRBJ2-7, with TRBD1 matching over 11 bases. V trimming: 8 bases; J trimming: 4 bases; junction bases outside the gene matches: 4. CDR3 length equals 13 residues. Looked up from germline, CDR1 is SNHLY and CDR2 is FYNNEI. CDR3 DNA sequence: TGTGCCAGCCGGCGGGACAGGGGGTACGAGCAGTACTTC. It codes for CASRRDRGYEQYF. The variable domain in full, completed from reference TRBV2 and TRBJ2-7, reads EPEVTQTPSHQVTQMGQEVILRCVPISNHLYFYWYRQILGQKVEFLVSFYNNEISEKSEIFDDQFSVERPDGSNFTLKIRSTKLEDSAMYFCASRRDRGYEQYFGPGTRLTVT.

This chain joins TRBV7-3 and TRBJ2-2; possibly TRBD1 for D (6 bases). This CDR3 region has 16 residues. The V end was cut by 5 bases, the J end by 0 bases, with 13 bases between. Germline CDR1 reads SGHTA; CDR2 reads FQGTGA. The CDR3 DNA is TGTGCCAGCAGCCCCAAGCGGACAGCGAACACCGGGGAGCTGTTTTTT. The encoded protein is CASSPKRTANTGELFF.

This clone was recorded only once. The chain uses TRBV4-2 and TRBJ2-7; D unclear. Germline V gene data show CDR1 as LGHNA and CDR2 as YNFKEQ. Deletions cut 0 bases from V and 3 bases from J, with 12 bases between. The CDR3 extends over 15 amino acids. Here the CDR3 reads CASSQENGPIYEQYF. Here the CDR3 DNA reads TGTGCCAGCAGCCAAGAAAACGGACCCATCTACGAGCAGTACTTC.

V usage is TRBV6-4 and J usage is TRBJ2-3; the match to TRBD2 covers 11 bases. The CDR3 runs to 16 residues. V shed 3 bases and J 2 bases; nucleotides not matched to a gene: 4. The germline CDR1 and CDR2 sequences are MRHNA and SNTAGT. In nucleotides, the CDR3 is TGTGCCAGCAGTGAGCTAGCGGGGGGATACACAGATACGCAGTATTTT. The encoded protein is CASSELAGGYTDTQYF.

This clone was recorded only once. The chain couples TRBV14 to TRBJ2-1; the match to TRBD2 covers 7 bases. Unmatched junction bases numbered 17, after V lost 4 bases and J lost 8 bases. The CDR3 is 17 amino acids. From germline, CDR1 is SGHDN and CDR2 FVKESK. CDR3 protein: CASSPQGGNRHKYEQFF. For the CDR3, the DNA is TGTGCCAGCAGCCCCCAGGGAGGGAACCGACACAAGTATGAGCAGTTCTTC.

V and J are TRBV25-1 and TRBJ2-2; 9 bases align to TRBD2. V lost 4 bases and J lost 3; bases outside the gene matches: 0. This CDR3 contains 14 residues. Germline CDR1 is MGHDK and CDR2 is SYGVNS. CDR3 protein: CASSGTSDTGELFF. CDR3 coding DNA: TGTGCCAGCAGTGGGACTAGCGACACCGGGGAGCTGTTTTTT.

This chain connects TRBV7-9 to TRBJ2-5; D perhaps matches TRBD1 (6 bases). Gene TRBJ2-7 matches the end of the DNA better, so the J call may be wrong. The CDR3 contains 19 residues. CDR1 and CDR2 from the germline V gene are SEHNR and FQNEAQ (reference sequence). The CDR3 nucleotides are TGTGCCAGCAGCTTGACGATGTTCCATGGCAGGGGCCCAGGGTACGAGCAGTACTTC. Its translation: CASSLTMFHGRGPGYEQYF.

The chain employs TRBV27 and TRBJ1-4; 7 nucleotides agree with TRBD1. The CDR3 length is 13 residues. Germline values: CDR1 MNHEY, CDR2 SMNVEV (reference sequence). Germline trimming cut 6 bases from V and 8 bases from J; bases unmatched to any gene: 6. The CDR3 region has the DNA TGTGCCAGCAGCCGACAGGGAGGCGAAAAACTGTTTTTT. Residues: CASSRQGGEKLFF. Full variable domain (rest looked up from reference TRBV27 and TRBJ1-4): EAQVTQNPRYLITVTGKKLTVTCSQNMNHEYMSWYRQDPGLGLRQIYYSMNVEVTDKGDVPEGYKVSRKEKRNFPLILESPSPNQTSLYFCASSRQGGEKLFFGSGTQLSVL.

This clone was seen a single time. CDR3 in DNA: TGTGCCAGCAGCCAACCAGGGACAGGTAGAGGCACCGGGGAGCTGTTTTTT. This encodes CASSQPGTGRGTGELFF. This rearrangement joins TRBV7-3 to TRBJ2-2; 8 bases agree with TRBD1. Per the germline V gene, CDR1 is SGHTA and CDR2 is FQGTGA. The CDR3 totals 17 residues. V lost 5 bases, J lost 4 bases, and 12 bases stayed unmatched.

V is TRBV5-1 and J is TRBJ1-1; TRBD1 might be the D (5 bases). Germline loops: CDR1 SGHRS, CDR2 YFSETQ. This CDR3 is 16 amino acids long. V lost 1 base, J lost 3 bases, and 16 bases lay in between. This chain's CDR3 is CASSLHRFGVYTEAFF. In DNA, the CDR3 is TGCGCCAGCAGCTTGCACAGGTTTGGGGTGTACACTGAAGCTTTCTTT.

This chain uses TRBV11-2 with TRBJ2-5; 8 positions agree with TRBD1. After removal of 4 bases from V and 5 bases from J, the junction contained 3 bases not matched to a gene. The CDR3 loop spans 13 amino acids. Per germline, CDR1 SGHAT and CDR2 FQNNGV. In DNA form, the CDR3 reads TGTGCCAGCAGCTCGACAGGGGTCGAGACCCAGTACTTC. It yields the protein CASSSTGVETQYF.

This chain links TRBV7-3 with TRBJ2-3; 13 positions agree with TRBD2. The CDR3 is 20 residues long. CDR1 and CDR2 (germline): SGHTA, FQGTGA. V shed 2 bases and J 2 bases; nucleotides not matched to a gene: 13. CDR3 loop: CASSLGLQLAGGLNTDTQYF. CDR3 DNA sequence: TGTGCCAGCAGCTTAGGATTACAACTAGCGGGGGGGCTAAACACAGATACGCAGTATTTT.

V is TRBV2 and J is TRBJ2-3, with no clear D. The V gene lost 5 bases and the J gene lost 7 bases, with 10 bases spanning the gap. The CDR3 has 12 amino acids. The germline V gene has CDR1 SNHLY and CDR2 FYNNEI. CDR3 nucleotide sequence: TGTGCCAGCAGTACCCTCACGAATACGCAGTATTTT. This gives the protein CASSTLTNTQYF.

This sequence joins TRBV9 and TRBJ1-4; D gene ambiguous. V lost 0 bases and J lost 3, with 9 bases in between. Germline V CDR1 and CDR2: SGDLS, YYNGEE. The CDR3 length is 15 residues. The CDR3 loop is CASSVEGRSNEKLFF. In DNA, the CDR3 is TGTGCCAGCAGCGTAGAAGGGCGATCTAATGAAAAACTGTTTTTT.